The next 21 T cell receptor beta chains were all read from a single sample in a study of cytomegalovirus exposure and HLA in healthy donors. The PCR was carried out with 60 Vbeta primers and 13 Jbeta primers. Assay used: immunoSEQ multiplex PCR; TCRdb lists only in-frame clones, some missing. In the table there are about 140,000 clones, around 80% of which are singletons. Sequencing was performed on PBMCs. These receptors were obtained from a female donor in good health and CMV-seronegative.

This chain uses TRBV5-1 with TRBJ2-1; maybe TRBD2 (6 bases). CDR3 length equals 14 residues. V lost 4 bases and J lost 8, with 16 bases in between. Germline V gives CDR1 SGHRS, CDR2 YFSETQ. The CDR3 DNA reads TGCGCCAGCAGCAAAACTATTTCGGGGGATGAGCAGTTCTTC. This gives the protein CASSKTISGDEQFF.

The CDR3 region is CASSFGGMSGYTF. The CDR3 coding sequence is TGTGCCAGCAGTTTCGGGGGGATGAGCGGCTACACCTTC. The chain is built from TRBV27 and TRBJ1-2; TRBD1 might be the D (5 bases). Germline V gene lookup returns CDR1 MNHEY and CDR2 SMNVEV (reference sequence). Trimming left V 3 bases short and J 8 bases short, with 13 bases between. This CDR3 comprises 13 residues.

This clone was seen only once. One junction end does not reproduce the germline sequence, and a read error may be involved. V usage is TRBV9 and J usage is TRBJ1-2; 9 bases match TRBD1. Germline lookup yields CDR1 SGDLS and CDR2 YYNGEE. The CDR3 has 14 residues. In nucleotides, the CDR3 is TGTGCCAGCAGCGCGGCGGGACAGGGATATGGCTACCCCTTC. This translates into CASSAAGQGYGYPF.

V usage is TRBV4-2 and J usage is TRBJ2-2; 11 bases are shared with TRBD2. This CDR3 is 15 amino acids long. The V gene's germline CDR1 is LGHNA and CDR2 YNFKEQ. With 4 bases clipped from V and 5 bases from J, the junction kept 3 bases outside the gene matches. CDR3 sequence (DNA): TGTGCCAGCAGCCCCTGGACTAGCGGGACCGGGGAGCTGTTTTTT. Residues: CASSPWTSGTGELFF.

The chain joins TRBV4-3 to TRBJ1-2, with a tentative D call TRBD1 (5 bases). In germline, CDR1 is LGHNA, CDR2 YSLEER. V lost 0 bases and J 2 bases, leaving 13 bases between the germline ends. The length of the CDR3 is 16 residues. The CDR3 protein is CASSQETGGLNYGYTF. The CDR3 coding sequence is TGCGCCAGCAGCCAAGAGACGGGGGGTTTAAACTATGGCTACACCTTC.

The V and J genes are TRBV5-1 and TRBJ2-4; D unclear. Trimming shortened V by 4 bases and J by 2 bases, and 16 bases separated the two germline ends. The CDR3 spans 16 residues. Germline-derived CDR1 and CDR2 are SGHRS and YFSETQ. The CDR3 spells CASSAGPRVPKNIQYF. Here the CDR3 DNA reads TGCGCCAGCAGCGCCGGTCCGCGCGTACCCAAAAACATTCAGTACTTC.

This clone was found a few times. The chain uses TRBV5-6 and TRBJ2-7; no firm D call. Per the germline V gene, CDR1 is SGHDT and CDR2 is YYEEEE. The CDR3 extends over 11 amino acids. The germline V and J ends were trimmed by 4 bases and 7 bases, with 9 bases remaining between them. The CDR3 bases are TGTGCCAGCAGCCTGGCGAGGGAGCAGTACTTC. Its protein product is CASSLAREQYF.

The chain uses TRBV5-1 and TRBJ1-1; 9 bases fit TRBD1. The CDR3 spans 15 residues. Trimming took 0 bases from V and 1 from J; bases not matched to a gene: 1. The germline V gene has CDR1 SGHRS and CDR2 YFSETQ. The CDR3 spells CASSLATGGNTEAFF. The DNA of the CDR3 is TGCGCCAGCAGCTTGGCGACAGGGGGGAACACTGAAGCTTTCTTT.

CDR3: CASSRDSGLYTF. CDR3 in DNA: TGTGCCAGCAGCCGGGACTCAGGCCTCTACACCTTC. This rearrangement joins TRBV21-1 to TRBJ1-2. TRBV21-1 is designated a pseudogene. CDR3 length: 12 residues.

V and J are TRBV5-5 and TRBJ1-6; the match to TRBD1 covers 10 bases. The germline CDR1 and CDR2 sequences are SGHKS and YYEKEE (reference sequence). J gave up 6 bases and V 1 base, and 10 bases lay outside the gene matches. The CDR3 runs to 18 residues. The CDR3 nucleotides read TGTGCCAGCAGCTTGTTGTTGACCGGGACAGGGGTTAATTCACCCCTCCACTTT. Translated, it gives CASSLLLTGTGVNSPLHF.

The chain recombines TRBV7-3 with TRBJ2-6, with TRBD1 as a possible D gene (5 bases). Deletions cut 7 bases from V and 0 bases from J, with 16 bases between. The length of the CDR3 is 17 residues. Germline CDR1 is SGHTA and CDR2 is FQGTGA. The CDR3 DNA reads TGTGCCAGCACCCCGGGCAGGGATGACTCTGGGGCCAACGTCCTGACTTTC. Its protein product is CASTPGRDDSGANVLTF. The whole variable domain, filled in from reference TRBV7-3 and TRBJ2-6, reads GAGVSQTPSNKVTEKGKYVELRCDPISGHTALYWYRQSLGQGPEFLIYFQGTGAADDSGLPNDRFFAVRPEGSVSTLKIQRTERGDSAVYLCASTPGRDDSGANVLTFGAGSRLTVL.

This chain links TRBV7-6 with TRBJ2-3, with TRBD2 identical over 13 bases. The CDR3 contains 15 residues. V shed 6 bases, J shed 6 bases, and the junction held 6 bases outside the gene matches. The germline V gene encodes CDR1 SGHVS and CDR2 FNYEAQ. The CDR3 nucleotides are TGTGCCAGCAGATTACTAGCGGGGGGGCTGGATACGCAGTATTTT. Amino acid sequence: CASRLLAGGLDTQYF.

The DNA for the CDR3 is TGTGCCAGCACTACCGACAGGACTAGCAGCCAAGAGACCCAGTACTTC. This codes for CASTTDRTSSQETQYF. This rearrangement joins TRBV2 to TRBJ2-5; TRBD2 matches at 8 bases. The length of the CDR3 is 16 residues. V trimming: 7 bases; J trimming: 1 base; junction bases outside the gene matches: 11. CDR1 and CDR2 (germline): SNHLY, FYNNEI.

The J gene is TRBJ2-7, the V gene TRBV29-1; D perhaps matches TRBD2 (6 bases). The CDR3 length is 13 residues. Germline V gene sequence: CDR1 SQVTM, CDR2 ANQGSEA. V gave up 3 bases and J gave up 2 bases, with 11 bases separating them. Here the CDR3 reads CSVDAGSPYEQYF. The CDR3 DNA reads as TGCAGCGTTGATGCCGGGAGTCCCTACGAGCAGTACTTC.

J is TRBJ2-3 and V is TRBV9; D perhaps matches TRBD2 (5 bases). With 0 bases removed from V and 5 bases from J, the gap between germline ends came to 16 bases. The V gene's germline CDR1 is SGDLS and CDR2 YYNGEE. The CDR3 loop spans 16 amino acids. The CDR3 sequence: CASSVGVLAPLDTQYF. The CDR3, as DNA: TGTGCCAGCAGCGTAGGAGTGCTAGCACCCCTAGATACGCAGTATTTT.

The chain has TRBV5-4 and TRBJ2-1, with 15 bases identical to TRBD2. The CDR3 extends over 16 amino acids. Germline lookup yields CDR1 SGHNT and CDR2 YYREEE (reference sequence). The trim removed 2 bases at V and 9 bases at J, leaving 6 bases unmatched. The CDR3 loop reads CASSFGLAGGRGEQFF. The DNA of the CDR3 is TGTGCCAGCAGCTTTGGACTAGCGGGGGGGCGGGGTGAGCAGTTCTTC.

This rearrangement joins TRBV30 to TRBJ2-5; 12 positions agree with TRBD2. The germline V gene has CDR1 GTSNPN and CDR2 SVGIG (reference sequence). The junction had 5 bases not matched to a gene; V was cut back by 3 bases and J by 9 bases. The length of the CDR3 is 13 residues. The DNA for the CDR3 is TGTGCCTGGAGCGATCTAGCGGGGGGGCCCCAGTACTTC. Its protein product is CAWSDLAGGPQYF.

This rearrangement joins TRBV5-1 to TRBJ1-2; no clear D. This CDR3 has 12 amino acids. Trimming removed 4 bases at V and 6 bases at J, with 10 bases between. Germline V gives CDR1 SGHRS, CDR2 YFSETQ. In nucleotides, the CDR3 is TGCGCCAGCAGCCTCCCCCCGGATGGCTACACCTTC. Protein product: CASSLPPDGYTF.

This sequence joins TRBV28 and TRBJ2-2; D uncertain. The length of the CDR3 is 12 residues. V was pared by 6 bases and J by 8 bases, with 10 bases between. Germline CDR1 is MDHEN and CDR2 is SYDVKM. The CDR3: CASSRMAGELFF. The CDR3 DNA follows: TGTGCCAGCAGCAGGATGGCGGGGGAGCTGTTTTTT.

The chain links TRBV19 to TRBJ2-1; D may be TRBD1 (5 bases). The CDR3 runs to 15 residues. CDR1 and CDR2 (germline): LNHDA, SQIVND (reference sequence). Trimming stripped 1 base from V and 4 bases from J, with 11 bases between. The CDR3 sequence is CASSIVPGFYNEQFF. CDR3 nucleotide sequence: TGTGCCAGTAGTATAGTGCCAGGGTTTTACAATGAGCAGTTCTTC.

The chain recombines TRBV5-1 with TRBJ2-1; 7 positions agree with TRBD2. After removal of 2 bases from V and 10 bases from J, the junction contained 3 bases not matched to a gene. CDR3 length equals 12 residues. Germline V lookup: CDR1 SGHRS, CDR2 YFSETQ. The CDR3 is CASSFSGGEQFF. The CDR3 DNA follows: TGCGCCAGCAGCTTTTCGGGAGGAGAGCAGTTCTTC.